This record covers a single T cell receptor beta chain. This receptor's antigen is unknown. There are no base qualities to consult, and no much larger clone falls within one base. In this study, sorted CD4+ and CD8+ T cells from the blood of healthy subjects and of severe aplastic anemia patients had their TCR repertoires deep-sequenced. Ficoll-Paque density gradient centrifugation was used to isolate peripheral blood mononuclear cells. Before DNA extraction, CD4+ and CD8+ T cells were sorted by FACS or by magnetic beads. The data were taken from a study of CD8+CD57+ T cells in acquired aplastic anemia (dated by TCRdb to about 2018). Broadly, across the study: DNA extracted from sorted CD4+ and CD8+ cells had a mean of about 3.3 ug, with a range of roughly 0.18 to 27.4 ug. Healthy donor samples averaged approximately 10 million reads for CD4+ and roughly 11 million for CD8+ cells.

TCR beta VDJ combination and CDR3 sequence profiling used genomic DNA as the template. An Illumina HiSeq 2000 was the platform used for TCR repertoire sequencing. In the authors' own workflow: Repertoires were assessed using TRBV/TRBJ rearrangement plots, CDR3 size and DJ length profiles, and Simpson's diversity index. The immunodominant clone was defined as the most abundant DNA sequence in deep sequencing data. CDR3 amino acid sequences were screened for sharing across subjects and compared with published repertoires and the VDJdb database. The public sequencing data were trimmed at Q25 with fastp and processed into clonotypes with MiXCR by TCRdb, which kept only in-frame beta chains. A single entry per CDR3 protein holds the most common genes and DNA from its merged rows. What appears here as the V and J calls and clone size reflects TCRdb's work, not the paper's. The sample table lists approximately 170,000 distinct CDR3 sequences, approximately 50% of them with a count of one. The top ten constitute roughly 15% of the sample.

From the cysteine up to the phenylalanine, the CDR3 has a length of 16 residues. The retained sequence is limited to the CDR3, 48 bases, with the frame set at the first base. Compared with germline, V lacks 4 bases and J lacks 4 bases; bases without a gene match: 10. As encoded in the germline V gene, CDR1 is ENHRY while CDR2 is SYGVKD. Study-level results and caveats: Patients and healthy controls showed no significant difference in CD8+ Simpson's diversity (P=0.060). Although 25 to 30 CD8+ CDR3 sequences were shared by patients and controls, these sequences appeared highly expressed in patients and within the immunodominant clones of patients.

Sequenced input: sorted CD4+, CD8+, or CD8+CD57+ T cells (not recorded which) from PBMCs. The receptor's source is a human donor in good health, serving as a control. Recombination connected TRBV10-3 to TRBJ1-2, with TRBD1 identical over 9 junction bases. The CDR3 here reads CAISVGAGQGSYGYTF. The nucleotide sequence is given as TGTGCCATCAGTGTCGGTGCGGGACAGGGCTCCTATGGCTACACCTTC.